These 20 T cell receptor beta chains came from one sample sequenced in a study of T cells in Graves' hyperthyroidism and ophthalmopathy. Authors of the study amplified TCR beta CDR3 regions from RNA transcripts. When the TCR CDR3 underwent first-round RT-PCR, the HTBI primer set was used. MiXCR, run by TCRdb on the multiplex PCR reads, gives a single entry per CDR3 protein. In the table there are about 420,000 distinct CDR3 sequences, 15% to 19% of which are singletons. Sample: blood. All receptors derive from a woman under 30 with Graves' hyperthyroidism.

This clonotype has only a few counts. The CDR3 region has the DNA TGCAGTGCCCTCGCGGGCTTCCCAACCTACGAGCAGTACTTC. Residues: CSALAGFPTYEQYF. V and J are TRBV20-1 and TRBJ2-7, with D maybe TRBD2 (5 bases). Trimming shortened V by 6 bases and J by 2 bases, and 17 bases separated the two germline ends. Germline values: CDR1 DFQATT, CDR2 SNEGSKA (reference sequence). The length of the CDR3 is 14 residues.

This clonotype showed up many times. This chain connects TRBV20-1 to TRBJ2-1; D not resolved. The CDR3 is made up of 15 amino acids. Germline CDR1 DFQATT, CDR2 SNEGSKA (reference sequence). Trimming stripped 0 bases from V and 7 bases from J, with 16 bases between. The chain's CDR3 is CSARDKSKLMNEQFF. The CDR3 DNA reads as TGCAGTGCTAGAGATAAATCAAAACTGATGAATGAGCAGTTCTTC.

The chain links TRBV20-1 to TRBJ1-2; no firm D call. V was cut by 4 bases and J by 3 bases, with 12 bases left in between. The germline gives CDR1 DFQATT, CDR2 SNEGSKA (reference sequence). The CDR3 is 13 amino acids. The CDR3 protein is CSAKIDTDYGYTF. The CDR3, as DNA: TGCAGTGCTAAGATTGACACTGACTATGGCTACACCTTC.

This clonotype was recorded at least ten times. The V call is TRBV2, the J call TRBJ2-5; 10 bases align to TRBD2. V shed 10 bases and J 5 bases; nucleotides not matched to a gene: 7. This CDR3 contains 13 residues. From germline, CDR1 is SNHLY and CDR2 FYNNEI. CDR3 sequence: CANPSGSGETQYF. The CDR3 nucleotides read TGTGCCAACCCTAGCGGGAGTGGTGAGACCCAGTACTTC.

This clonotype was seen more than once but under ten times. The chain links TRBV27 to TRBJ2-7; D might be TRBD1 (5 bases). The CDR3 sequence is 13 residues long. The V gene lost 5 bases and the J gene lost 3 bases, with 11 bases spanning the gap. The V gene's germline CDR1 is MNHEY and CDR2 SMNVEV (reference sequence). The chain's CDR3 is CASSKDTFYEQYF. CDR3 bases: TGTGCCAGCAGTAAGGACACATTCTACGAGCAGTACTTC.

A few counts support this clonotype. The J gene is TRBJ1-6, the V gene TRBV5-1; 8 bases line up with TRBD1. The CDR3 length is 16 residues. V was clipped by 4 bases and J by 5 bases; unmatched bases: 8. Germline-derived CDR1 and CDR2 are SGHRS and YFSETQ. The CDR3 region is CASSDRQGSNNSPLHF. The CDR3 coding sequence is TGCGCCAGCAGCGACCGACAGGGGTCTAATAATTCACCCCTCCACTTT. The whole variable domain, remainder taken from reference TRBV5-1 and TRBJ1-6, is KAGVTQTPRYLIKTRGQQVTLSCSPISGHRSVSWYQQTPGQGLQFLFEYFSETQRNKGNFPGRFSGRQFSNSRSEMNVSTLELGDSALYLCASSDRQGSNNSPLHFGNGTRLTVT.

This chain uses TRBV19 with TRBJ1-1; D remains ambiguous. This CDR3 spans 15 amino acids. Germline loops: CDR1 LNHDA, CDR2 SQIVND (reference sequence). Trimming took off 3 bases at V and 2 bases at J, with 13 bases between the two ends. The DNA for the CDR3 is TGTGCCAGTAGTATTGGAGGGCCACCCAACACTGAAGCTTTCTTT. Its protein is CASSIGGPPNTEAFF.

V is TRBV20-1 and J is TRBJ1-5; a possible D gene is TRBD1 (6 bases). Germline V gene data show CDR1 as DFQATT and CDR2 as SNEGSKA (reference sequence). The V end lost 3 bases, the J end lost 7 bases, and 13 bases lay between the germline ends. The length of the CDR3 is 13 residues. The CDR3 DNA follows: TGCAGTGCTAGGAGGGGGGAGGGCCAGCCCCAGCATTTT. It yields the protein CSARRGEGQPQHF.

In its sample, this clonotype was seen many times. The chain combines TRBV18 with TRBJ2-1; 7 positions match TRBD2. Germline CDR1 KGHSH, CDR2 LQKENI. The CDR3 covers 13 residues. V shed 11 bases, J shed 0 bases, and the junction held 4 bases outside the gene matches. This chain's CDR3 is CAAGVSSYNEQFF. CDR3 nucleotides: TGTGCCGCGGGGGTTAGCTCCTACAATGAGCAGTTCTTC.

This clonotype has ten or more counts. The chain links TRBV29-1 to TRBJ2-5; tentatively, D is TRBD1 (6 bases). V was clipped by 5 bases and J by 3 bases, with 19 bases between them. There are 15 residues in the CDR3. Germline V lookup: CDR1 SQVTM, CDR2 ANQGSEA. CDR3 loop: CSVTPRTAHKETQYF. CDR3 coding DNA: TGCAGCGTTACTCCCCGGACAGCGCATAAAGAGACCCAGTACTTC.

J is TRBJ2-3 and V is TRBV24-1; perhaps D is TRBD1 or TRBD2 (5 bases each). The CDR3 runs 13 residues. Germline CDR1 KGHDR, CDR2 SFDVKD. The ends were cut back, 12 bases at V and 3 bases at J, with 15 bases in the middle. This chain's CDR3 is CAAGGDGTDTQYF. CDR3 nucleotides: TGTGCCGCCGGTGGGGACGGTACAGATACGCAGTATTTT.

The genes are TRBV6-6 and TRBJ2-1, with a weak D call TRBD2 (6 bases). Looked up from germline, CDR1 is MNHNY and CDR2 is SVGAGI (reference sequence). The CDR3 has 13 residues. V was pared by 0 bases and J by 7 bases, with 7 bases between. CDR3 sequence (DNA): TGTGCCAGCAGTTACTCACGGGAGAATGAGCAGTTCTTC. Its protein is CASSYSRENEQFF.

This clonotype was observed at least ten times. The chain links TRBV3-1 to TRBJ1-1, with D possibly matching TRBD1 (6 bases). Deletions cut 6 bases from V and 1 base from J, with 18 bases between. In germline, CDR1 is LGHDT, CDR2 YNNKEL (reference sequence). CDR3 length: 16 amino acids. In DNA form, the CDR3 reads TGTGCCAGCAGTCCTCACGTACAGGGAAAGAACACTGAAGCTTTCTTT. Translation gives CASSPHVQGKNTEAFF.

This clonotype occurred many times. This chain joins TRBV6-1 and TRBJ2-1, with a possible D match to TRBD1 (5 bases). Germline V CDR1 and CDR2: MNHNS, SASEGT. The V end lost 7 bases, the J end lost 4 bases, and 17 bases lay between the germline ends. This CDR3 is 15 amino acids long. The chain's CDR3 is CASTGNRRLYNEQFF. Written as DNA, the CDR3 is TGTGCCAGCACAGGGAACAGGAGATTATACAATGAGCAGTTCTTC.

To note about this clonotype: A much larger clone is a single base away; this may be a read error. V and J are TRBV7-2 and TRBJ2-5; no firm D call. The V and J ends lost 5 bases and 2 bases respectively, with 15 bases between them. The germline gives CDR1 SGHTA, CDR2 FQGNSA. The CDR3 has 15 amino acids. CDR3 in amino acids: CASSLLALTQETQYF. The CDR3 DNA reads as TGTGCCAGCAGCCTTCTCGCGTTGACACAAGAGACCCAGTACTTC.

This clonotype appeared many times. The V gene is TRBV2, the J gene TRBJ2-1, with 14 nucleotides matching TRBD2. Per the germline V gene, CDR1 is SNHLY and CDR2 is FYNNEI. This CDR3 has 19 amino acids. With 3 bases clipped from V and 0 bases from J, the junction kept 7 bases outside the gene matches. CDR3 nucleotides: TGTGCCAGCAGTGATTTGTGGACTAGCGGGAGGAGCTCCTACAATGAGCAGTTCTTC. It encodes CASSDLWTSGRSSYNEQFF. Variable domain in full (rest from reference TRBV2 and TRBJ2-1): EPEVTQTPSHQVTQMGQEVILRCVPISNHLYFYWYRQILGQKVEFLVSFYNNEISEKSEIFDDQFSVERPDGSNFTLKIRSTKLEDSAMYFCASSDLWTSGRSSYNEQFFGPGTRLTVL.

This clonotype was detected ten times or more. V is TRBV7-2 and J is TRBJ1-1; unclear D gene. In germline, CDR1 is SGHTA, CDR2 FQGNSA. This CDR3 has 15 amino acids. V was trimmed by 2 bases and J by 2 bases, leaving 12 bases between them. In DNA, the CDR3 is TGTGCCAGCAGCTTATTTGGCGGAGCAAACACTGAAGCTTTCTTT. Protein: CASSLFGGANTEAFF.

The gene calls are TRBV4-1 and TRBJ2-1, with TRBD1 matching 7 bases. The CDR3 is 16 amino acids. The junction had 10 bases not matched to a gene; V was cut back by 1 base and J by 7 bases. The germline V gene has CDR1 MGHRA and CDR2 YSYEKL. Here the CDR3 reads CASSQGRRQGSNEQFF. DNA of the CDR3: TGCGCCAGCAGCCAAGGCAGGAGACAGGGATCGAATGAGCAGTTCTTC.

There are many counts of this clonotype. The chain is built from TRBV7-2 and TRBJ1-4; no clear D. V lost 5 bases to trimming and J lost 5 bases, with 6 bases between them. Per the germline V gene, CDR1 is SGHTA and CDR2 is FQGNSA. The CDR3 is made up of 12 amino acids. CDR3 protein: CASSGQNEKLFF. CDR3 DNA: TGTGCCAGCAGCGGGCAGAATGAAAAACTGTTTTTT.

The sample holds a few counts of this clonotype. This chain links TRBV9 with TRBJ2-1; 8 bases align to TRBD2. The CDR3 totals 17 residues. After removal of 2 bases from V and 4 bases from J, the junction contained 11 bases not matched to a gene. Germline CDR1 SGDLS, CDR2 YYNGEE. The CDR3: CASSVLVGLGEYNEQFF. The CDR3 DNA is TGTGCCAGCAGCGTCTTAGTGGGACTAGGAGAGTACAATGAGCAGTTCTTC.